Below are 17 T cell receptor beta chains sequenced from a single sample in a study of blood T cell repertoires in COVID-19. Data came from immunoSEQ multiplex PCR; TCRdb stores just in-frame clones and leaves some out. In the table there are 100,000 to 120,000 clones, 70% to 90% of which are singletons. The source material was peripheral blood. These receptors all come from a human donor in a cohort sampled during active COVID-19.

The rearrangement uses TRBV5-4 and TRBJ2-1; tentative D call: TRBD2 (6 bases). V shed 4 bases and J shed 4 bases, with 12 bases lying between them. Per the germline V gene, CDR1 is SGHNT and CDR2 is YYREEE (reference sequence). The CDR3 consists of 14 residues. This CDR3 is CASSDGTLYNEQFF. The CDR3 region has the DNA TGTGCCAGCAGCGACGGGACTCTATACAATGAGCAGTTCTTC.

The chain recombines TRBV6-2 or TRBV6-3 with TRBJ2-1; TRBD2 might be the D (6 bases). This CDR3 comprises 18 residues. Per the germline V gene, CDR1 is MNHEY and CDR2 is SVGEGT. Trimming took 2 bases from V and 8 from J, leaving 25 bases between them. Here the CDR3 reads CASSYRPHLMGRYDEQFF. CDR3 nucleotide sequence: TGTGCCAGCAGTTACCGACCCCACCTTATGGGGAGGTACGATGAGCAGTTCTTC.

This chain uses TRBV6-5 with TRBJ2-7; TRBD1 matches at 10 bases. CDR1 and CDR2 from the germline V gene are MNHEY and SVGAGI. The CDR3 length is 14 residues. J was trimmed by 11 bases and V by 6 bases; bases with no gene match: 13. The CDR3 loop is CASSHPGTGVVEYF. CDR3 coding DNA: TGTGCCAGCAGCCACCCCGGGACAGGGGTTGTGGAGTACTTC.

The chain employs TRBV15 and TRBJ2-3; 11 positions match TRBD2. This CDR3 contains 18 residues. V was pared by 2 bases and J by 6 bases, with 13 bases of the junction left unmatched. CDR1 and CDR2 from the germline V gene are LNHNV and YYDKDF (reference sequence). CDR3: CATSRLGELAGAGDTQYF. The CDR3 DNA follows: TGTGCCACCAGCAGATTGGGGGAACTAGCGGGAGCAGGGGATACGCAGTATTTT.

The CDR3 here is CAISELAASGGSTDTQYF. In DNA, the CDR3 is TGTGCCATCAGTGAGCTCGCGGCTAGCGGGGGGAGCACAGATACGCAGTATTTT. V is TRBV10-3 and J is TRBJ2-3; 11 nucleotides agree with TRBD2. The J segment lost 0 bases and the V segment lost 2 bases, leaving 7 bases of the junction unmatched. The CDR3 spans 18 residues. The germline V gene has CDR1 ENHRY and CDR2 SYGVKD.

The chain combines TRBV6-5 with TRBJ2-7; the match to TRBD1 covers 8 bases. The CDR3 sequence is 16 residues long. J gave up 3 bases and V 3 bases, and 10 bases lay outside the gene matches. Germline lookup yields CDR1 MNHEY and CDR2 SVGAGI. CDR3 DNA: TGTGCCAGCAGTTATCCCCTAGACAGGGGATACTACGAGCAGTACTTC. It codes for CASSYPLDRGYYEQYF.

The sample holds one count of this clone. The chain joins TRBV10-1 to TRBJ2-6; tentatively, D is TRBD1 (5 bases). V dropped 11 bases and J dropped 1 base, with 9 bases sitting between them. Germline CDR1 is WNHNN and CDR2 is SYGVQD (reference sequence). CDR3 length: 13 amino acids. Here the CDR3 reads CAGRGSGANVLTF. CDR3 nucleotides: TGCGCCGGAAGGGGTTCTGGGGCCAACGTCCTGACTTTC.

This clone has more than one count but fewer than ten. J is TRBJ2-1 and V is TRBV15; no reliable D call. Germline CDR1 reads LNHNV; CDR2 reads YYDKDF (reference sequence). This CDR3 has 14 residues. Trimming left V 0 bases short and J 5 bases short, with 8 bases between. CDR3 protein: CATSRETPNNEQFF. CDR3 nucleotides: TGTGCCACCAGCAGAGAGACACCCAACAATGAGCAGTTCTTC.

The CDR3 region is CTSSQGGSGNTIYF. In nucleotides, the CDR3 is TGCACCAGCAGCCAAGGCGGCTCTGGAAACACCATATATTTT. The chain carries TRBV1 and TRBJ1-3. TRBV1 is given as a pseudogene. This CDR3 is built from 14 residues.

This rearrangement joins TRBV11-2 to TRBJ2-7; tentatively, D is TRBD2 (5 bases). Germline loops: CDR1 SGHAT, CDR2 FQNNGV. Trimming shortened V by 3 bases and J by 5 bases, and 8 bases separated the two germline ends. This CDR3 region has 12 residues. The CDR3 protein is CASSFLGDEQYF. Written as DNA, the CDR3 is TGTGCCAGCAGCTTCTTGGGAGACGAGCAGTACTTC. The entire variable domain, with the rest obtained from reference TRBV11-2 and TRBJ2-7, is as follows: EAGVAQSPRYKIIEKRQSVAFWCNPISGHATLYWYQQILGQGPKLLIQFQNNGVVDDSQLPKDRFSAERLKGVDSTLKIQPAKLEDSAVYLCASSFLGDEQYFGPGTRLTVT.

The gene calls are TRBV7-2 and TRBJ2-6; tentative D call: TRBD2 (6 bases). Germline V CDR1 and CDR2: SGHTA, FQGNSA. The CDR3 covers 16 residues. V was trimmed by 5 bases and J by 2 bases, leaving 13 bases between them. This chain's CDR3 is CASSPAGSPGANVLTF. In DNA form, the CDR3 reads TGTGCCAGCAGCCCCGCGGGGTCCCCTGGGGCCAACGTCCTGACTTTC.

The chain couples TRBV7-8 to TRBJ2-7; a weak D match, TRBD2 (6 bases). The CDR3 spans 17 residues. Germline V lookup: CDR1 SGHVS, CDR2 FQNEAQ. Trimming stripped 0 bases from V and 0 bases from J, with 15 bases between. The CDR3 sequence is CASSLALGGPSSYEQYF. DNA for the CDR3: TGTGCCAGCAGCTTAGCGCTAGGAGGGCCCAGCTCCTACGAGCAGTACTTC.

DNA for the CDR3: TGTGCCACCAGTGACCCCAGCGACAGGGGGAGTGAGGAGCAGTACTTC. Protein product: CATSDPSDRGSEEQYF. V is TRBV24-1 and J is TRBJ2-7; 9 bases are a match to TRBD1. Unmatched junction bases numbered 13, after V lost 4 bases and J lost 7 bases. CDR1 is KGHDR, CDR2 SFDVKD, per germline. The length of the CDR3 is 16 residues.

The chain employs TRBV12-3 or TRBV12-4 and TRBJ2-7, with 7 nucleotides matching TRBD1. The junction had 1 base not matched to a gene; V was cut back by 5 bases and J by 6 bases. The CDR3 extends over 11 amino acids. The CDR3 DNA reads TGTGCCAGCAGTAACAGGGGCGAGCAGTACTTC. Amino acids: CASSNRGEQYF.

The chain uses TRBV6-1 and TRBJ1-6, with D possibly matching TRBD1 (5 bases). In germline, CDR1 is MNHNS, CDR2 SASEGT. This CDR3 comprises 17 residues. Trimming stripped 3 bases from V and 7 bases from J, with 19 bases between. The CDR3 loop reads CASSDRKLTAHNSPLHF. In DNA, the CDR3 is TGTGCCAGCAGTGATAGAAAATTGACAGCTCACAATTCACCCCTCCACTTT.

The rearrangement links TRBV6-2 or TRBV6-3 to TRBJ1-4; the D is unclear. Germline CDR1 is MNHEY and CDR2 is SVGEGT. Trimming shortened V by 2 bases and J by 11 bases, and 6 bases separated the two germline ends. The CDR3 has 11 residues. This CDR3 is CASSYGEKLFF. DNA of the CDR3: TGTGCCAGCAGTTACGGTGAGAAACTGTTTTTT.

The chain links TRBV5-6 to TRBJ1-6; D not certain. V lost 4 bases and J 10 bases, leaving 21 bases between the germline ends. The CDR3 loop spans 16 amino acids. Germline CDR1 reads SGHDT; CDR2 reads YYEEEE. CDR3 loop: CASSRGGEGFRSPLHF. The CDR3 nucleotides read TGTGCCAGCAGCCGAGGCGGCGAGGGATTTCGGTCACCCCTCCACTTT.